This T cell receptor (beta chain) appears in the sequencing data of a study of cytomegalovirus exposure and HLA in healthy donors. Clones were sequenced by immunoSEQ multiplex PCR, and TCRdb holds only the in-frame ones, with some missing. The sample holds about 280,000 clones, approximately 86% seen once. Separation from the roughly 700-subject first cohort characterized the approximately 120-subject validation cohort, to which the donors belonged. V lost 5 bases to trimming and J lost 7 bases, with 14 bases between them. Germline V lookup: CDR1 SEHNR, CDR2 FQNEAQ (reference sequence). The CDR3 length is 13 residues.

The chain is built from TRBV7-9 and TRBJ1-1; D ambiguous. This clonotype was sampled from a woman between 18 and 29 years old in good health and CMV-seronegative. Sequencing input: PBMCs. CDR3 sequence: CASSPMGVGEAFF. In DNA, the CDR3 is TGTGCCAGCAGCCCAATGGGAGTAGGTGAAGCTTTCTTT.